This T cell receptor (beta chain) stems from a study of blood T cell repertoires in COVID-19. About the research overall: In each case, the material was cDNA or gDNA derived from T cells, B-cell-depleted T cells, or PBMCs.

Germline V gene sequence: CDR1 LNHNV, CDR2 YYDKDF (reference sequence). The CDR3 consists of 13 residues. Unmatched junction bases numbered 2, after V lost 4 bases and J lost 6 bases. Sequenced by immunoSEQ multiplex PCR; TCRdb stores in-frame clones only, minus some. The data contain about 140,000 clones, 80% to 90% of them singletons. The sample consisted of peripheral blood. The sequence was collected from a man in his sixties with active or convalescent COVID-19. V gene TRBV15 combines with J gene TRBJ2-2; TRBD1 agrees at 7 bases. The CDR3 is CATSIQGAGELFF. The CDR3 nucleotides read TGTGCCACCAGCATTCAGGGGGCCGGGGAGCTGTTTTTT. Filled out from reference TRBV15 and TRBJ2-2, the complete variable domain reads DAMVIQNPRYQVTQFGKPVTLSCSQTLNHNVMYWYQQKSSQAPKLLFHYYDKDFNNEADTPDNFQSRRPNTSFCFLDIRSPGLGDTAMYLCATSIQGAGELFFGEGSRLTVL.